This T cell receptor beta chain was captured in a study of blood T cell repertoires in COVID-19. Data came from immunoSEQ multiplex PCR; TCRdb stores just in-frame clones and leaves some out. This table has some 130,000 clones, 65% to 90% appearing once. CDR3 length: 13 amino acids. Between the trimmed V and J ends, which lost 4 bases and 0 bases, there was a span of 6 bases. Germline V CDR1 and CDR2: MNHEY, SVGAGI. Material: PBMCs or T cells enriched from blood (not recorded which). The rearrangement uses TRBV6-5 and TRBJ1-1; the D is unclear. The source of this sequence is a woman between 50 and 59 years old who had recovered from COVID-19. The CDR3 nucleotides are TGTGCCAGCAGTTCCTATATGAACACTGAAGCTTTCTTT. Translated, it gives CASSSYMNTEAFF.